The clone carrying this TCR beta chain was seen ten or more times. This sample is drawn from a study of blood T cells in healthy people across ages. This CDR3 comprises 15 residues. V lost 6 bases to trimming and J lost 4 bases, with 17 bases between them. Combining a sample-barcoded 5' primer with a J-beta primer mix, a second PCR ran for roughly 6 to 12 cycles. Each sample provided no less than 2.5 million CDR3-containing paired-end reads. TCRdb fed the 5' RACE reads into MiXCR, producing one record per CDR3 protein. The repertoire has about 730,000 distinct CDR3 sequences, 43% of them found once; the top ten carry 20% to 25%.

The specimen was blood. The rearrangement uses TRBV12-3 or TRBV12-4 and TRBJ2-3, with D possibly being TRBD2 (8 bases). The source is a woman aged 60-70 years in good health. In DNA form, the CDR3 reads TGTGCCAGCAGACAACAGGGGACTAGTGCAGATACGCAGTATTTT. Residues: CASRQQGTSADTQYF.